This paragraph covers one T cell receptor (beta chain) sequence. Its antigen remains unidentified. This record belongs to a study of T cells in Graves' hyperthyroidism and ophthalmopathy. Overall study findings and caveats: A 13 V-J signature model discriminated ophthalmopathy versus stable hyperthyroidism. Model-based prediction identified ophthalmopathy a median 6.5 months prior to its onset.

Diagnostic decisions used clinical symptoms, serum thyroxine and TRAb, thyroid ultrasound and orbital computed tomography. PBMCs were collected from a roughly 10 ml volume of fresh peripheral blood. CDR1 and CDR2 (germline): SGHRS, YFSETQ. Trimming took off 0 bases at V and 6 bases at J, with 16 bases between the two ends. There are 16 residues in the CDR3. Amplified TCR beta CDR3 regions came from RNA transcripts. Initially, a first-round RT-PCR of the TCR CDR3 employed the HTBI primer set. MiXCR was run by TCRdb on the multiplex PCR reads, yielding one entry per CDR3 protein. The data hold hundreds of thousands of distinct CDR3 sequences, with approximately 15% observed a single time.

The material sequenced was blood. The chain has TRBV5-1 and TRBJ2-1, with D possibly being TRBD2 (5 bases). This sequence originates from a woman in her thirties or forties with Graves' ophthalmopathy. Here the CDR3 reads CASSLDGLPNSNEQFF. CDR3 nucleotides: TGCGCCAGCAGCTTGGACGGACTCCCGAATTCCAATGAGCAGTTCTTC.